This T cell receptor beta chain is drawn from a study of blood T cell repertoires in COVID-19. About the study: PBMCs, B-cell-depleted T cells, or T cells provided the cDNA or gDNA that made up the material.

The study recruited people aged about 18 to 95 years across about two dozen US areas. Donors in Cohort 3 counted as recovered after two negative PCRs, clearance, or symptom resolution. The V end was cut by 6 bases, the J end by 1 base, with 10 bases between. Per the germline V gene, CDR1 is MNHEY and CDR2 is SMNVEV (reference sequence). CDR3 length: 13 amino acids. Using immunoSEQ multiplex PCR, the repertoire was profiled, and TCRdb retains in-frame clones only, with some absent. The sample has roughly 300,000 clones, about 90% seen once; the top ten hold more than 0.9%. This chain links TRBV27 with TRBJ2-7; D remains ambiguous. The sample comprised PBMCs or T cells enriched from blood (not recorded which). The sequence was obtained from a woman in her 30s who had recovered from COVID-19. CDR3 residues: CASSRLRSYEQYF. CDR3 nucleotides: TGTGCCAGCAGCCGGCTCAGGTCCTACGAGCAGTACTTC.